What follows are 5 T cell receptor beta chains derived from one specimen sequenced in a study of T cell changes during pregnancy in multiple sclerosis. Some clones are missing from TCRdb's copy, which holds only in-frame ones; the method was immunoSEQ multiplex PCR. The sample has almost 35,000 clones, 90% seen once. The source was CD8+ T cells from peripheral blood mononuclear cells, collected before pregnancy. Source of these receptors: a female donor with multiple sclerosis, enrolled in a pregnancy study.

The rearrangement links TRBV7-9 to TRBJ2-7, with a tentative D call TRBD2 (6 bases). CDR3 length equals 14 residues. The V end was cut by 5 bases, the J end by 2 bases, with 13 bases between. Germline V CDR1 and CDR2: SEHNR, FQNEAQ (reference sequence). The CDR3 DNA sequence: TGTGCCAGCAGCCCTTCGGGACTGGCCTACGAGCAGTACTTC. It yields the protein CASSPSGLAYEQYF.

In its sample, this clone was seen once. The rearrangement joins TRBV16 to TRBJ2-7, with D possibly matching TRBD1 (5 bases). This CDR3 comprises 14 residues. Between the trimmed V and J ends, which lost 0 bases and 6 bases, there was a span of 12 bases. Germline V lookup: CDR1 KGHSY, CDR2 FQNENV. CDR3 region: CASSQSQSRGEQYF. CDR3 nucleotide sequence: TGTGCCAGCAGCCAATCACAGAGTAGGGGCGAGCAGTACTTC.

The chain carries TRBV6-4 and TRBJ2-5, with 7 bases fitting TRBD1. In germline, CDR1 is MRHNA, CDR2 SNTAGT. This CDR3 region has 16 residues. The J segment lost 4 bases and the V segment lost 5 bases, leaving 13 bases of the junction unmatched. DNA for the CDR3: TGTGCCAGCAGTCCCCGAGGGGGCGCAGGTGGAGAGACCCAGTACTTC. This encodes CASSPRGGAGGETQYF.

V is TRBV10-3 and J is TRBJ2-7, with 9 positions matching TRBD1. V was pared by 5 bases and J by 2 bases, with 1 base of the junction left unmatched. Germline CDR1 reads ENHRY; CDR2 reads SYGVKD. CDR3 length equals 13 residues. CDR3 region: CAISRTGAYEQYF. The CDR3 coding sequence is TGTGCCATCAGTAGGACAGGGGCCTACGAGCAGTACTTC.

The chain uses TRBV6-5 and TRBJ1-2, with D perhaps matching TRBD1 (6 bases). The germline V gene has CDR1 MNHEY and CDR2 SVGAGI. The CDR3 sequence is 14 residues long. V was cut by 10 bases and J by 4 bases, with 19 bases left in between. The CDR3 nucleotides are TGTGCCACCACCCCGGGGGGCGAGGGCTATGGCTACACCTTC. Encoded protein: CATTPGGEGYGYTF.